The 29 T cell receptor beta chains below come from one sample, sequenced in a study of identical twins. MiXCR was run by TCRdb on the 5' RACE reads, yielding one entry per CDR3 protein. The repertoire includes around 690,000 distinct CDR3 sequences, 21% of them detected once, and 4.3% sits in the top ten. This sample was shared with a second study, whose subject was T cells expressing NK-cell markers.

Sequenced input: PBMCs. The receptors stem from a woman aged 18-29 years in good health.

The sample holds a few counts of this clonotype. Here the CDR3 DNA reads TGCGCCAGCAGCAGGGACGCGTACTACGAGCAGTACTTC. Its translation: CASSRDAYYEQYF. The rearrangement links TRBV5-1 to TRBJ2-7; D assignment may be TRBD1 or TRBD2 (5 bases each). The V and J ends lost 4 bases and 3 bases respectively, with 11 bases between them. Germline CDR1 is SGHRS and CDR2 is YFSETQ. This CDR3 has 13 amino acids.

This sequence joins TRBV7-2 and TRBJ2-1; D unresolved. Germline values: CDR1 SGHTA, CDR2 FQGNSA. Deletions cut 6 bases from V and 10 bases from J, with 16 bases between. The CDR3 extends over 13 amino acids. CDR3 region: CASSLDRFREQFF. The CDR3 DNA reads as TGTGCCAGCAGTCTCGACCGATTCAGGGAGCAGTTCTTC. The whole variable domain, remainder taken from reference TRBV7-2 and TRBJ2-1, is GAGVSQSPSNKVTEKGKDVELRCDPISGHTALYWYRQSLGQGLEFLIYFQGNSAPDKSGLPSDRFSAERTGGSVSTLTIQRTQQEDSAVYLCASSLDRFREQFFGPGTRLTVL.

This clonotype showed up just a few times. CDR3 sequence reads: CASSQRATSGDNEQFF. As DNA, the CDR3 is TGCGCCAGCAGCCAGAGGGCCACTAGCGGGGACAATGAGCAGTTCTTC. The chain employs TRBV4-1 and TRBJ2-1; 10 bases agree with TRBD2. Trimming at V came to 3 bases and at J to 5 bases, leaving 7 bases not matched to a gene. There are 16 residues in the CDR3. Germline-derived CDR1 and CDR2 are MGHRA and YSYEKL.

This clonotype appeared a single time. This chain connects TRBV20-1 to TRBJ1-2; D unclear. The CDR3 runs to 9 residues. Germline assignment: CDR1 DFQATT and CDR2 SNEGSKA (reference sequence). CDR3 residues: CRGREGDTF. The CDR3 DNA sequence: TGCAGGGGCCGGGAAGGCGACACCTTC.

The genes are TRBV7-8 and TRBJ2-7; 7 positions agree with TRBD2. The germline V gene encodes CDR1 SGHVS and CDR2 FQNEAQ. This CDR3 is built from 14 residues. V trimming: 2 bases; J trimming: 6 bases; junction bases outside the gene matches: 7. This chain's CDR3 is CASSLNAGVTEQYF. The CDR3 DNA sequence: TGTGCCAGCAGCTTAAATGCGGGAGTGACCGAGCAGTACTTC.

This clonotype was found a few times. The gene calls are TRBV12-3 or TRBV12-4 and TRBJ2-1, with 8 positions matching TRBD2. The CDR3 length is 15 residues. The V gene end was trimmed by 2 bases and the J gene end by 5 bases; junction bases not matched to a gene: 5. The CDR3 nucleotides read TGTGCCAGCAGTTTAAAGGGACTAGGGGACAATGAGCAGTTCTTC. Its protein is CASSLKGLGDNEQFF.

This clonotype was counted a few times. V is TRBV2 and J is TRBJ1-1; D is possibly TRBD1 (6 bases). V gave up 10 bases and J gave up 1 base, with 13 bases separating them. CDR1 is SNHLY, CDR2 FYNNEI, per germline. The CDR3 is made up of 13 amino acids. The CDR3 region is CATRGQQNTEAFF. Written as DNA, the CDR3 is TGTGCCACTAGAGGACAGCAGAACACTGAAGCTTTCTTT.

In its sample, this clonotype was seen a few times. The chain has TRBV12-3 or TRBV12-4 and TRBJ2-1, with TRBD2 as a possible D gene (6 bases). This CDR3 has 15 amino acids. Trimming removed 6 bases from V and 6 bases from J, with 18 bases in between. As DNA, the CDR3 is TGTGCCAGCAGATCGGTGGTCGCGACTAGCAATGAGCAGTTCTTC. Translation: CASRSVVATSNEQFF.

Comment on this clonotype: A much larger clone differs from this one at a single base, so this may be a read error. The conserved phenylalanine or tryptophan normally closing the CDR3 is absent here, so this likely arose from a read error. The chain uses TRBV29-1 and TRBJ2-3; D remains ambiguous. V was cut by 1 base and J by 2 bases, with 10 bases left in between. CDR1 is SQVTM, CDR2 ANQGSEA, per germline. The CDR3 is made up of 14 amino acids. CDR3 loop: CSVEGRTYTDTQYY. DNA for the CDR3: TGCAGCGTTGAAGGGAGAACCTACACAGATACGCAGTATTAT.

This clonotype has a handful of counts. V gene TRBV10-2 combines with J gene TRBJ2-4; D not resolved. The CDR3 consists of 15 residues. Per germline, CDR1 WSHSY and CDR2 SAAADI. Trimming removed 7 bases from V and 0 bases from J, with 13 bases in between. In DNA form, the CDR3 reads TGCGCCAGCATAACGCAGGCTCTAGCCAAAAACATTCAGTACTTC. Amino acid sequence: CASITQALAKNIQYF.

In its sample, this clonotype was seen a few times. This chain connects TRBV7-9 to TRBJ2-5; possibly TRBD2 for D (5 bases). The CDR3 loop spans 16 amino acids. Trimming removed 1 base at V and 5 bases at J, with 17 bases between. Germline V gives CDR1 SEHNR, CDR2 FQNEAQ (reference sequence). The CDR3 loop reads CASSLGPVRVTETQYF. The CDR3 nucleotides read TGTGCCAGCAGCTTAGGCCCGGTGAGGGTTACGGAGACCCAGTACTTC.

This chain joins TRBV6-5 and TRBJ2-6, with 11 nucleotides matching TRBD1. CDR3 length equals 15 residues. Germline CDR1 reads MNHEY; CDR2 reads SVGAGI. V lost 2 bases to trimming and J lost 9 bases; unmatched junction nucleotides: 3. The CDR3 sequence: CASSYGTGGGNVLTF. CDR3 nucleotide sequence: TGTGCCAGCAGTTACGGGACAGGGGGTGGCAACGTCCTGACTTTC.

At least ten counts were recorded for this clonotype. The chain couples TRBV12-3 or TRBV12-4 to TRBJ1-2; TRBD1 matches at 7 bases. J was trimmed by 1 base and V by 7 bases; bases with no gene match: 9. There are 15 residues in the CDR3. CDR3 region: CASTQGQHVNYGYTF. The CDR3 coding sequence is TGTGCCAGCACCCAGGGACAGCACGTTAACTATGGCTACACCTTC.

The chain carries TRBV5-1 and TRBJ1-2; TRBD1 matches at 9 bases. The CDR3 extends over 13 amino acids. The trim removed 3 bases at V and 8 bases at J, leaving 5 bases unmatched. The germline V gene has CDR1 SGHRS and CDR2 YFSETQ. Written as DNA, the CDR3 is TGCGCCAGCAGCTCACAGGGGGCGGAGGGCTACACCTTC. Its protein is CASSSQGAEGYTF.

This clonotype was detected only a few times. The CDR3: CSAAFGSGNTIYF. The CDR3 DNA reads TGCAGTGCCGCCTTTGGCTCTGGAAACACCATATATTTT. The chain recombines TRBV20-1 with TRBJ1-3; the D is unclear. The V gene lost 6 bases and the J gene lost 0 bases, with 9 bases spanning the gap. The germline V gene encodes CDR1 DFQATT and CDR2 SNEGSKA (reference sequence). The CDR3 is 13 residues long.

The V and J genes are TRBV5-1 and TRBJ2-1, with D perhaps matching TRBD1 (5 bases). The CDR3 loop spans 17 amino acids. Trimming took off 0 bases at V and 3 bases at J, with 16 bases between the two ends. Germline CDR1 reads SGHRS; CDR2 reads YFSETQ. Here the CDR3 DNA reads TGCGCCAGCAGCTTGGGTCCCAGGGTTAGCTTCTACAATGAGCAGTTCTTC. Translated: CASSLGPRVSFYNEQFF.

In this sample, this clonotype turned up many times. The J gene is TRBJ2-7, the V gene TRBV13; a weak D match, TRBD1 (5 bases). The V end lost 8 bases, the J end lost 5 bases, and 16 bases lay between the germline ends. This CDR3 region has 13 residues. Germline CDR1 reads PRHDT; CDR2 reads FYEKMQ (reference sequence). The CDR3 spells CASRLAGRHEQYF. CDR3 bases: TGTGCCAGCCGCCTCGCAGGGCGCCACGAGCAGTACTTC.

This clonotype was found a few times. This sequence joins TRBV10-3 and TRBJ1-2, with a possible D match to TRBD1 (6 bases). Trimming took 0 bases from V and 7 from J, leaving 12 bases between them. Germline V gene sequence: CDR1 ENHRY, CDR2 SYGVKD. The CDR3 length is 14 residues. The CDR3 loop reads CAISESPQGLGYTF. The DNA for the CDR3 is TGTGCCATCAGTGAGTCTCCTCAGGGGCTTGGCTACACCTTC.

This clonotype was picked up a small number of times. V gene TRBV19 combines with J gene TRBJ2-7, with 12 bases matching TRBD2. The CDR3 has 16 amino acids. The ends lost 3 bases at V and 5 bases at J; junction bases unmatched: 8. Germline lookup yields CDR1 LNHDA and CDR2 SQIVND (reference sequence). CDR3 loop: CASSITLAGGPHEQYF. CDR3 DNA: TGTGCCAGTAGTATTACCCTAGCGGGAGGGCCCCACGAGCAGTACTTC.

The chain couples TRBV18 to TRBJ2-3; 9 nucleotides match TRBD2. The germline gives CDR1 KGHSH, CDR2 LQKENI. The V and J ends lost 4 bases and 6 bases, in that order; junction bases with no gene match: 8. CDR3 length equals 15 residues. CDR3 nucleotide sequence: TGTGCCAGCTCACGGTCCTTAGCGGGGGAGGATACGCAGTATTTT. The encoded protein is CASSRSLAGEDTQYF.

This clonotype has ten or more counts. The chain carries TRBV29-1 and TRBJ1-1; D is possibly TRBD1 (5 bases). Germline V gene data show CDR1 as SQVTM and CDR2 as ANQGSEA. Trimming removed 5 bases from V and 7 bases from J, with 8 bases in between. The CDR3 spans 10 residues. CDR3 nucleotides: TGCAGCGTTTACCAGGGTGAAGCTTTCTTT. It translates to CSVYQGEAFF.

This clonotype was seen ten or more times. The chain uses TRBV11-2 and TRBJ2-3; D uncertain. The length of the CDR3 is 12 residues. Trimming cost V 3 bases and J 5 bases, with 6 bases left between them. In germline, CDR1 is SGHAT, CDR2 FQNNGV. CDR3 DNA: TGTGCCAGCAGCTTTACCAAAGATACGCAGTATTTT. This encodes CASSFTKDTQYF.

The V and J genes are TRBV20-1 and TRBJ2-1, with D maybe TRBD1 (5 bases). The CDR3 spans 15 residues. V gave up 6 bases and J gave up 9 bases, with 24 bases separating them. Germline CDR1 reads DFQATT; CDR2 reads SNEGSKA (reference sequence). CDR3 residues: CSARITGRLVGEQFF. The CDR3 nucleotides are TGCAGTGCCAGAATCACAGGCCGATTAGTGGGTGAGCAGTTCTTC.

V usage is TRBV10-3 and J usage is TRBJ2-5; D remains unclear. CDR3 length equals 13 residues. Trimming removed 6 bases at V and 4 bases at J, with 12 bases between. Germline V lookup: CDR1 ENHRY, CDR2 SYGVKD. Written as DNA, the CDR3 is TGTGCCATCAGGTCCCGCATCTTAGAGACCCAGTACTTC. Protein product: CAIRSRILETQYF.

This clonotype came up a few times. The V gene is TRBV3-1, the J gene TRBJ2-1, with 10 bases lining up with TRBD2. The germline gives CDR1 LGHDT, CDR2 YNNKEL (reference sequence). V gave up 4 bases and J gave up 3 bases; unmatched junction bases: 9. The CDR3 contains 17 residues. The chain's CDR3 is CASSPQVLAGFYNEQFF. As DNA, the CDR3 is TGTGCCAGCAGCCCCCAGGTACTAGCGGGGTTCTACAATGAGCAGTTCTTC.

The V call is TRBV6-1, the J call TRBJ1-2; 8 nucleotides match TRBD1. V dropped 6 bases and J dropped 2; count of bases not matched to a gene: 8. Germline V gene lookup returns CDR1 MNHNS and CDR2 SASEGT. The CDR3 loop spans 15 amino acids. Here the CDR3 reads CASRKTDRVNYGYTF. DNA for the CDR3: TGTGCCAGCAGAAAGACGGACAGGGTAAACTATGGCTACACCTTC.

The chain combines TRBV20-1 with TRBJ2-2; 8 positions match TRBD2. Germline trimming cut 4 bases from V and 7 bases from J; bases unmatched to any gene: 5. Per germline, CDR1 DFQATT and CDR2 SNEGSKA (reference sequence). CDR3 size: 13 residues. The CDR3 DNA is TGCAGTGCTACTGGACTAGCTATCGGGGAGCTGTTTTTT. As protein: CSATGLAIGELFF.

This clonotype has just a few counts. V is TRBV4-1 and J is TRBJ2-7; the match to TRBD2 covers 9 bases. This CDR3 is 16 amino acids long. Germline assignment: CDR1 MGHRA and CDR2 YSYEKL. J was trimmed by 0 bases and V by 1 base; bases with no gene match: 4. The CDR3 DNA reads as TGCGCCAGCAGCCAAGGCCCTAGCGGGATCTCCTACGAGCAGTACTTC. Translation gives CASSQGPSGISYEQYF.

This chain links TRBV6-5 with TRBJ2-7, with D maybe TRBD2 (6 bases). Germline assignment: CDR1 MNHEY and CDR2 SVGAGI. Trimming pared 2 bases from V and 0 bases from J, leaving 8 bases between. The CDR3 covers 14 residues. The CDR3 bases are TGTGCCAGCAGTTACAGGGGACTCTCCTACGAGCAGTACTTC. Translation: CASSYRGLSYEQYF.